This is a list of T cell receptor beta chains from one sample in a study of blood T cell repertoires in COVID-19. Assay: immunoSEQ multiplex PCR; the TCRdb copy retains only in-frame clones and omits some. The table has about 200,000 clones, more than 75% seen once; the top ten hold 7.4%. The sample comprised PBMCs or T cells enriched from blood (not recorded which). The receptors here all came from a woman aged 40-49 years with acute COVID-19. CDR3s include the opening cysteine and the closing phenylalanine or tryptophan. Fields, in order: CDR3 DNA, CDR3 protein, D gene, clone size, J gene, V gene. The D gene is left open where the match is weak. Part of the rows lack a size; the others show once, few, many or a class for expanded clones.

DNA: TGTGCCAGCTCACCGACTAGCGGAGACAATGAGCAGTTCTTC; CDR3: CASSPTSGDNEQFF; D: TRBD2; size: -; J: TRBJ2-1; V: TRBV18
DNA: TGTGCCAGCAGTGACAGGGTTTACTACGAGCAGTACTTC; CDR3: CASSDRVYYEQYF; D: -; size: -; J: TRBJ2-7; V: TRBV2
DNA: TGTGCCAGCAGCGTAGAGAGCGGGATAGCCTACAATGAGCAGTTCTTC; CDR3: CASSVESGIAYNEQFF; D: TRBD2; size: -; J: TRBJ2-1; V: TRBV9
DNA: TGTGCCAGCAGTAAGCGGGGGAGCTCCTACAATGAGCAGTTCTTC; CDR3: CASSKRGSSYNEQFF; D: TRBD2; size: -; J: TRBJ2-1; V: TRBV6-5
DNA: TGTGCCAGCAGCCCCGGGACTTCTAGCTCCTACAATGAGCAGTTCTTC; CDR3: CASSPGTSSSYNEQFF; D: -; size: -; J: TRBJ2-1; V: TRBV7-9
DNA: TGTGCCAGCAGCTCCGGACAGCAGCCCCAGCATTTT; CDR3: CASSSGQQPQHF; D: -; size: -; J: TRBJ1-5; V: TRBV12-3/TRBV12-4
DNA: TGTGCCAGCAGCTTAAGACGGGGGACTAATGAAAAACTGTTTTTT; CDR3: CASSLRRGTNEKLFF; D: -; size: -; J: TRBJ1-4; V: TRBV13
DNA: TGTGCCAGCAGCCAAGGTTTGTTATTAGTTCCTGACAGGGACGGAGAGACCCAGTACTTC; CDR3: CASSQGLLLVPDRDGETQYF; D: TRBD1; size: -; J: TRBJ2-5; V: TRBV3-1/TRBV3-2
DNA: TGTGCCAGTAGTATGTTTGGGGACACTAACTATGGCTACACCTTC; CDR3: CASSMFGDTNYGYTF; D: -; size: -; J: TRBJ1-2; V: TRBV19
DNA: TGTGCCAGCAGCCCATTCGGACAGGGGGCGGGCTATGGCTACACCTTC; CDR3: CASSPFGQGAGYGYTF; D: TRBD1; size: -; J: TRBJ1-2; V: TRBV28
DNA: TGTGCCAGCAGTGCAAGCGGACTCCGAACGGAGACCCAGTACTTC; CDR3: CASSASGLRTETQYF; D: -; size: few; J: TRBJ2-5; V: TRBV2
DNA: TGTGCCAGCAGCGGACTTAACAATTCACCCCTCCACTTT; CDR3: CASSGLNNSPLHF; D: -; size: -; J: TRBJ1-6; V: TRBV5-6
DNA: TGTGCCAGTAGAGCAGAACAGGATGGGAGCAATCAGCCCCAGCATTTT; CDR3: CASRAEQDGSNQPQHF; D: -; size: -; J: TRBJ1-5; V: TRBV19
DNA: TGTGCCAGCAGCCCCGGACTAGCTGAGGCCACAGATACGCAGTATTTT; CDR3: CASSPGLAEATDTQYF; D: TRBD2; size: -; J: TRBJ2-3; V: TRBV3-1/TRBV3-2
DNA: TGCAGTGCTAGAGGGGGCACGGGGCAGTATTTT; CDR3: CSARGGTGQYF; D: -; size: -; J: TRBJ2-3; V: TRBV20-1
DNA: TGTGCCAGCAGTGACGGGCCAGCTGCCTATGGCTACACCTTC; CDR3: CASSDGPAAYGYTF; D: -; size: -; J: TRBJ1-2; V: TRBV6-4
DNA: TGTGCCTGGGGCCCTAAAGAGACCCAGTACTTC; CDR3: CAWGPKETQYF; D: -; size: -; J: TRBJ2-5; V: TRBV30
DNA: TGTGCCTGGAGTGTATGGGGAGGGGAGGGTCCCCAGCATTTT; CDR3: CAWSVWGGEGPQHF; D: -; size: -; J: TRBJ1-5; V: TRBV30
DNA: TGTGCCAGCTCGAGGGATCTAGCGGCGAACACCGGGGAGCTGTTTTTT; CDR3: CASSRDLAANTGELFF; D: TRBD2; size: -; J: TRBJ2-2; V: TRBV2
DNA: TGTGCCAGCTCACCAGCAGTGCAACAGGGTCGCACTGAAGCTTTCTTT; CDR3: CASSPAVQQGRTEAFF; D: -; size: -; J: TRBJ1-1; V: TRBV18
DNA: TGCGCCAGCAGCTTCACCCGATGGGGGCCGAACACCGGGGAGCTGTTTTTT; CDR3: CASSFTRWGPNTGELFF; D: -; size: few; J: TRBJ2-2; V: TRBV5-1
DNA: TGTGCCAGCAGTGACGAGCGGCGCAATCAGCCCCAGCATTTT; CDR3: CASSDERRNQPQHF; D: -; size: -; J: TRBJ1-5; V: TRBV2
DNA: TGTGCCAGCAGCCCCCTGGTGGGAGCCTCCTACAATGAGCAGTTCTTC; CDR3: CASSPLVGASYNEQFF; D: -; size: -; J: TRBJ2-1; V: TRBV11-2
DNA: TGTGCCAGCAGTGAAGCGAGGCTCACGAACACCGGGGAGCTGTTTTTT; CDR3: CASSEARLTNTGELFF; D: -; size: -; J: TRBJ2-2; V: TRBV2
DNA: TGTGCCATCAGTGCTTTAGAGACAGAGACTCCGCATGGCTACACCTTC; CDR3: CAISALETETPHGYTF; D: -; size: -; J: TRBJ1-2; V: TRBV10-3
DNA: TGTGCCATCAGTAGCGGGTCCGGGGGGGAGACCCAGTACTTC; CDR3: CAISSGSGGETQYF; D: TRBD2; size: few; J: TRBJ2-5; V: TRBV10-3
DNA: TGCGCCAGCAGCATGAGCCTCTCTGGGGCCAACGTCCTGACTTTC; CDR3: CASSMSLSGANVLTF; D: -; size: -; J: TRBJ2-6; V: TRBV5-1
DNA: TGTGCCAGCAGCTTAGAGGGACAGGGCTATGGCTACACCTTC; CDR3: CASSLEGQGYGYTF; D: TRBD1; size: -; J: TRBJ1-2; V: TRBV7-2
DNA: TGCGCCAGCAGCCCATCGGGGACGGGGGCAGATACGCAGTATTTT; CDR3: CASSPSGTGADTQYF; D: -; size: -; J: TRBJ2-3; V: TRBV5-1
DNA: TGTGCCAGCAGTGAAGCGCGTCGGGGGAAGAACTATGGCTACACCTTC; CDR3: CASSEARRGKNYGYTF; D: -; size: -; J: TRBJ1-2; V: TRBV6-1
DNA: TGTGCCAGCAGCTTAGGGGATGGACTTTCCCGGGGGAATGAGCAGTTCTTC; CDR3: CASSLGDGLSRGNEQFF; D: -; size: -; J: TRBJ2-1; V: TRBV7-2
DNA: TGTGCCAGCAGCCAAGATAAGTCGGTTATCTCCTACGAGCAGTACTTC; CDR3: CASSQDKSVISYEQYF; D: -; size: -; J: TRBJ2-7; V: TRBV3-1/TRBV3-2
DNA: TGTGCCAGCAGCCAGGGACAGTGGGTATATTTT; CDR3: CASSQGQWVYF; D: TRBD1; size: -; J: TRBJ1-3; V: TRBV25-1
DNA: TGCGCCAGCAGCTTAGCCTTAAACCCCGAGACCCAGTACTTC; CDR3: CASSLALNPETQYF; D: -; size: -; J: TRBJ2-5; V: TRBV5-1
DNA: TGTGCCAGCAGTCTAGGGACAGGCCCACGCAATCAGCCCCAGCATTTT; CDR3: CASSLGTGPRNQPQHF; D: TRBD1; size: -; J: TRBJ1-5; V: TRBV6-6
DNA: TGTGCCAGCAGTCCGACAGGGCTCAATTCACCCCTCCACTTT; CDR3: CASSPTGLNSPLHF; D: TRBD1; size: -; J: TRBJ1-6; V: TRBV2
DNA: TGTGCCAGCAGCGTAGCTGTGGGCGCAGGGTATGGCTACACCTTC; CDR3: CASSVAVGAGYGYTF; D: -; size: once; J: TRBJ1-2; V: TRBV9